This TCR beta chain was sequenced for a study of blood T cell repertoires in COVID-19. Background on the study: COVID-19 samples from acute and convalescent phases originated in the United States, Italy and Spain. PBMCs, B-cell-depleted T cells, or T cells provided the cDNA or gDNA that made up the material.

As for this clone: The sample has other DNA sequences that encode this CDR3 too.

The assay was immunoSEQ multiplex PCR, and TCRdb's table has in-frame clones only and misses some. The sample includes about 380,000 clones, about 85% of them seen just once. This receptor was identified in a woman aged 18-29 years with acute or convalescent COVID-19. Sequencing was performed on peripheral blood.

Written as DNA, the CDR3 is TGTGCCAGCAGTTCTTGGCAGAATAATTCACCCCTCCACTTT. Its protein product is CASSSWQNNSPLHF. J is TRBJ1-6 and V is TRBV27; no clear D. The CDR3 length is 14 residues. Germline V gives CDR1 MNHEY, CDR2 SMNVEV (reference sequence). V lost 4 bases and J 5 bases, leaving 9 bases between the germline ends.